This T cell receptor (beta chain) came from a study of T-cell memory formation after mild COVID-19. Overall study: TCR clusters were mostly donor specific.

The CDR3 sequence is 12 residues long. V lost 0 bases, J lost 2 bases, and 3 bases lay in between. Germline CDR1 reads DFQATT; CDR2 reads SNEGSKA (reference sequence). Study results and limitations: CD4+ bias marked clones expanding day 15 to 37, unlike balanced contracting clones. A subset of responding clones appeared in pre-infection memory, suggesting cross-reactive memory joined.

A remark on this clonotype: Its antigen is unidentified.

Employing constant-segment primers, 5'RACE generated TCR alpha and TCR beta cDNA libraries bearing sample barcodes and UMIs. TCRdb ran MiXCR on the 5' RACE reads and lists one entry per CDR3 protein. The sample has approximately 570,000 distinct CDR3 sequences; around 17% are singletons. This clonotype originated in an adult woman who had mild COVID-19 (a few samples of this study predate the infection). Cell type and time point are not known. Input material: PBMCs or a T cell subset sorted from them (not recorded which). J is TRBJ2-3 and V is TRBV20-1, with unresolved D. The CDR3 loop is CSARENTDTQYF. CDR3 DNA: TGCAGTGCTAGAGAAAACACAGATACGCAGTATTTT.